The rows below give T cell receptor beta chains drawn from one sample of a study of glioma-infiltrating T cells. TCRdb re-called the multiplex PCR reads with MiXCR, one entry per CDR3 protein. This sample has more than 90,000 distinct CDR3 sequences, with roughly 39% found just once. Sequencing was carried out using glioma tissue, nonneoplastic brain tissue, or PBMCs (not recorded which). These receptors all stem from a human donor with low-grade glioma or glioblastoma, undergoing nonglioma brain surgery, or in good health (not recorded which). CDR3s include the opening cysteine and the closing phenylalanine or tryptophan. A D gene is named only where the DNA matches it firmly. Clone size is stated in some rows and not others, as once, few, many or a class when expanded.

TRBJ2-3,.,TRBV5-1,many,TGCGCCAGCAGCTTTTGGGATAATCGGGATACGCAGTATTTT,CASSFWDNRDTQYF
TRBJ1-1,.,TRBV18,many,TGTGCCAGCTCACCAATTCCCGGGGAGGCAACTGAAGCTTTCTTT,CASSPIPGEATEAFF
TRBJ2-5,TRBD1,TRBV5-6,few,TGTGCCAGCAGCGGCAACAGGGGAAGCCAAGAGACCCAGTACTTC,CASSGNRGSQETQYF
TRBJ2-2,.,TRBV15,many,TGTGCCACCAGCAGAGATAGAAGGGCGACCGGGGAGCTGTTTTTT,CATSRDRRATGELFF
TRBJ2-5,.,TRBV7-6,many,TGTGCCAGCAGCTCATATAATCTCAAACTAGGGGAAGAGACCCAGTACTTC,CASSSYNLKLGEETQYF
TRBJ2-1,.,TRBV12-3/TRBV12-4,many,TGTGCCAGCAGCCGCGCCGGGACTTTCAACAATGAGCAGTTCTTC,CASSRAGTFNNEQFF
TRBJ1-1,TRBD1,TRBV6-5,.,TGTGCCAGCAGTTACCACAGGGGGGGGGCAGTAGGCGAAGCTTTCTTT,CASSYHRGGAVGEAFF
TRBJ2-3,TRBD2,TRBV6-4,many,TGTGCCAGCATTATTACTCGGACTAGCGGGGGTGGCACAGATACGCAGTATTTT,CASIITRTSGGGTDTQYF
TRBJ2-7,.,TRBV18,many,TGTGCCAGCTCACCGGAGGTGGAGCGTGCCTACGAGCAGTACTTC,CASSPEVERAYEQYF
TRBJ2-1,.,TRBV4-3,many,TGCGCCAGCAGCCCATCCCCACCCGGAGCTAGCGTTCTCAATGAGCAGTTCTTC,CASSPSPPGASVLNEQFF
TRBJ1-3,.,TRBV5-4,many,TGTGCCAGCAGCACCAGCTCTATCTCTGGAAACACCATATATTTT,CASSTSSISGNTIYF
TRBJ2-3,.,TRBV29-1,few,TGCAGCGTTCCGCGGCCAGGAGGGACAGATACGCAGTATTTT,CSVPRPGGTDTQYF
TRBJ2-1,TRBD1,TRBV6-4,many,TGTGCCAGCAGTGAGGGACAGGGTCAATATGAGCAGTTCTTC,CASSEGQGQYEQFF
TRBJ2-7,TRBD2,TRBV19,many,TGTGCCAGTAGTACTAGCGGGAATGAGAGGAAACAGTACTTC,CASSTSGNERKQYF
TRBJ2-2,.,TRBV5-1,many,TGCGCCAGCAGCTTGGGTCAGGTTGGAAACACCGGGGAGCTGTTTTTT,CASSLGQVGNTGELFF
TRBJ1-4,TRBD1,TRBV5-1,many,TGCGCCAGCAGCTTACTAACAGGGGGCGGTGAAAAACTGTTTTTT,CASSLLTGGGEKLFF
TRBJ2-7,TRBD2,TRBV13,many,TGTGCCAGCAGCTTAGGACTAGCGGTCGCCTACGAGCAGTACTTC,CASSLGLAVAYEQYF
TRBJ1-5,TRBD1,TRBV15,.,TGTGCCACCAGCAGAGAGGGACAGGGCCGCACGGGAGCCCAGCATTTT,CATSREGQGRTGAQHF
TRBJ2-7,TRBD1,TRBV6-1,.,TGTGCCAGCAGGGACAGGGGGCAGGGCCACGAGCAGTACTTC,CASRDRGQGHEQYF
TRBJ2-5,TRBD1,TRBV24-1,many,TGTGCCACCAGTGATACCGGACAGGGACAAGAGACCCAGTACTTC,CATSDTGQGQETQYF
TRBJ2-7,.,TRBV7-8,many,TGTGCCAGCAGCTTAGCGGGGTCCACCTACGAGCAGTACTTC,CASSLAGSTYEQYF
TRBJ2-5,.,TRBV20-1,many,TGCAGTGCCCCACCGCTCGCACAAGAGACCCAGTACTTC,CSAPPLAQETQYF
TRBJ2-1,.,TRBV7-6,many,TGTGCCAGCAGCCCCGGCCCCGCTAATGAGCAGTTCTTC,CASSPGPANEQFF
TRBJ2-2,.,TRBV7-2,many,TGTGCCAGCAGCTTTAATCCCCCCGGGGAGCTGTTTTTT,CASSFNPPGELFF
TRBJ2-7,.,TRBV7-9,many,TGTGCCAGCAGCTCGAGTGGCTACGAGCAGTACTTC,CASSSSGYEQYF
TRBJ1-6,.,TRBV20-1,many,TGCAGTGCTAGAGAATCGACAGGAACGGGATCACCCCTCCACTTT,CSARESTGTGSPLHF
TRBJ2-7,.,TRBV20-1,.,TGCAGTGCTATAAATTTGAGGGGGGCAGCCTACGAGCGGTACTTC,CSAINLRGAAYERYF
TRBJ2-1,.,TRBV4-2,many,TGTGCCAGCAGCCAAGTAGGGGGAGGGCCCTACAATGAGCAGTTCTTC,CASSQVGGGPYNEQFF
TRBJ2-3,TRBD1,TRBV28,many,TGTGCCAGCTTCGGTGGGACAGTCACGGCGGATACGCAGTATTTT,CASFGGTVTADTQYF
TRBJ2-2,TRBD2,TRBV24-1,many,TGTGCCACCAGTGATCCAAGCGGGGTGAACACCGGGGAGCTGTTTTTT,CATSDPSGVNTGELFF
TRBJ2-5,TRBD2,TRBV6-5,.,TGTGCCAGCAGTAACCACCAGACTAGCGGGAGGGAGGCCCAGTACTTC,CASSNHQTSGREAQYF
TRBJ2-5,.,TRBV6-2/TRBV6-3,many,TGTGCCAGCAGTTCCCCTATGAGGGAGACCCAGTACTTC,CASSSPMRETQYF
TRBJ2-5,.,TRBV27,many,TGTGCCAGCAGTCCCCACACCCCCTCGGACTTTCAGTACTTC,CASSPHTPSDFQYF
TRBJ2-3,.,TRBV15,.,TGCGCCACCAGCAGAGATACCCCAGCGAGAGCACCCACAGATACGCAGTATTTT,CATSRDTPARAPTDTQYF
TRBJ2-1,TRBD1,TRBV20-1,many,TGCAGTGCTAGAAGTCAGGGGGTGGAAAATGAGCAGTTCTTC,CSARSQGVENEQFF
TRBJ2-2,.,TRBV27,many,TGTGCCAGCAGTTTAGGGGCAGCTACCGGGGAGCTGTTTTTT,CASSLGAATGELFF